This T cell receptor (beta chain) appears in the sequencing data of a study of OX40 agonist ivuxolimab in advanced cancers. About the study: The study enrolled dose-escalation patients with hepatocellular carcinoma, melanoma, renal cell or head and neck cancer.

With V trimmed by 1 base and J by 6 bases, 0 bases remained unmatched. CDR3 length equals 13 residues. Per germline, CDR1 SGHVS and CDR2 FNYEAQ. Patients were excluded for autoimmune disease history or systemic immunosuppression. Produced via immunoSEQ multiplex PCR; TCRdb's table is partial and in-frame only. The table lists some 83,000 clones, around nine tenths of them singletons. This clone was seen just once. The material sequenced was CD4+ or CD8+ T cells sorted from blood, taken in a trial of the OX40 agonist ivuxolimab. The receptor was derived from an adult with an advanced solid tumor such as melanoma, head and neck, liver or kidney cancer. The chain joins TRBV7-6 to TRBJ1-5; 7 nucleotides match TRBD1. Here the CDR3 DNA reads TGTGCCAGCAGCTTAGAGGGGGCTCAGCCCCAGCATTTT. Its translation: CASSLEGAQPQHF.